The clone carrying this T cell receptor (beta chain) came up a few times. At one end, the junction sequence differs from germline, possibly due to a read error. These data are taken from a study of T cells in Graves' hyperthyroidism and ophthalmopathy. On the study more broadly: It was at initial diagnosis, before any treatment, that peripheral blood was collected.

Amplification of TCR beta CDR3 regions used RNA as the template. HTBI primers were the set used in a first-round RT-PCR of the TCR CDR3. In TCRdb, the multiplex PCR reads were re-called with MiXCR into one record per CDR3 protein. The repertoire holds under 500,000 distinct CDR3 sequences, around 15% seen once, with around 28% in the top ten. CDR3 length equals 13 residues. CDR1 is GTSNPN, CDR2 SVGIG, per germline (reference sequence). The V call is TRBV30, the J call TRBJ2-1; D unresolved. The sequenced material came from blood. The clonotype was recovered from a man between 50 and 59 years old with Graves' ophthalmopathy. The CDR3 is CAWSRNSYNEHFF. The CDR3 DNA reads TGTGCCTGGAGCCGGAACTCCTACAATGAGCATTTCTTC.